A single sample is the source of the 10 T cell receptor beta chains below, sequenced in a study of STAT3 mutations in large granular lymphocyte leukemia. Regarding the study as a whole: Every T-cell large granular lymphocyte leukemia patient had at least one immunodominant TCR beta clonotype.

Their target antigens are unknown. Assay: immunoSEQ multiplex PCR; the TCRdb copy retains only in-frame clones and omits some. The sample contains about 19,000 clones, roughly 90% of which appear only once. The sample comprised peripheral blood mononuclear cells. The receptors shown here come from a man in his 60s with T-cell large granular lymphocyte leukemia. Some clones in this sample may be carry-over from other donors' samples.

The rearrangement links TRBV11-3 to TRBJ2-2; D is undetermined. The CDR3 consists of 16 residues. Trimming stripped 5 bases from V and 7 bases from J, with 20 bases between. Germline CDR1 is SGHNT and CDR2 is YENEEA. The CDR3 DNA is TGTGCCAGCAGCATTCGACAAGGGTTAATTATCGGGGAGCTGTTTTTT. It specifies CASSIRQGLIIGELFF.

The V gene is TRBV5-1, the J gene TRBJ2-1, with 8 nucleotides matching TRBD2. The germline V gene has CDR1 SGHRS and CDR2 YFSETQ. This CDR3 is built from 14 residues. The junction had 6 bases not matched to a gene; V was cut back by 2 bases and J by 8 bases. CDR3 sequence: CASSFSGSGDEQFF. CDR3 bases: TGCGCCAGCAGCTTCAGCGGGAGTGGAGATGAGCAGTTCTTC.

CDR3 nucleotides: TGTGCCAGCAGGGGACTCAATTCGATGGAACTGTTTTTT. It is translated as CASRGLNSMELFF. The chain employs TRBV27 and TRBJ1-4, with a tentative D call TRBD1 (5 bases). The CDR3 has 13 amino acids. The germline V gene encodes CDR1 MNHEY and CDR2 SMNVEV (reference sequence). The V and J ends lost 6 bases and 12 bases respectively, with 17 bases between them.

This sequence joins TRBV7-9 and TRBJ1-1, with D possibly TRBD1 on 6 matching bases. From germline, CDR1 is SEHNR and CDR2 FQNEAQ (reference sequence). The CDR3 covers 13 residues. Deletions cut 5 bases from V and 3 bases from J, with 10 bases between. This chain's CDR3 is CASSNYRDTEAFF. In nucleotides, the CDR3 is TGTGCCAGCAGCAACTACAGGGACACTGAAGCTTTCTTT. Variable domain in full (rest from reference TRBV7-9 and TRBJ1-1): DTGVSQNPRHKITKRGQNVTFRCDPISEHNRLYWYRQTLGQGPEFLTYFQNEAQLEKSRLLSDRFSAERPKGSFSTLEIQRTEQGDSAMYLCASSNYRDTEAFFGQGTRLTVV.

The CDR3 reads CSASQGQDGELFF. In DNA form, the CDR3 reads TGCAGCGCAAGTCAGGGGCAAGACGGGGAGCTGTTTTTT. The chain couples TRBV29-1 to TRBJ2-2, with D possibly being TRBD1 (6 bases). Germline assignment: CDR1 SQVTM and CDR2 ANQGSEA. The length of the CDR3 is 13 residues. V lost 7 bases, J lost 7 bases, and 16 bases lay in between.

The chain combines TRBV11-3 with TRBJ2-5; the D is unclear. V was clipped by 4 bases and J by 1 base, with 7 bases between them. The V gene's germline CDR1 is SGHNT and CDR2 YENEEA. The CDR3 loop spans 13 amino acids. CDR3 bases: TGTGCCAGCAGCTCTCAACCCCAAGAGACCCAGTACTTC. It specifies CASSSQPQETQYF.

The chain uses TRBV27 and TRBJ1-2; D gene ambiguous. V lost 3 bases and J lost 6, with 11 bases in between. This CDR3 contains 13 residues. Per the germline V gene, CDR1 is MNHEY and CDR2 is SMNVEV (reference sequence). The chain's CDR3 is CASSFRPVDGYTF. The CDR3, as DNA: TGTGCCAGCAGTTTCCGCCCGGTGGATGGCTACACCTTC.

In this sample, this clone turned up once. The chain couples TRBV6-6 to TRBJ2-7; D unresolved. Germline values: CDR1 MNHNY, CDR2 SVGAGI (reference sequence). V lost 5 bases and J lost 5, with 16 bases in between. The CDR3 loop spans 14 amino acids. This CDR3 reads CASSPDLTADEQYF. The CDR3 DNA reads TGTGCCAGCAGTCCGGACCTGACTGCCGACGAGCAGTACTTC.

V usage is TRBV10-3 and J usage is TRBJ2-6, with D perhaps matching TRBD2 (5 bases). Per the germline V gene, CDR1 is ENHRY and CDR2 is SYGVKD. Trimming left V 7 bases short and J 4 bases short, with 14 bases between. The CDR3 spans 15 residues. The DNA for the CDR3 is TGTGCCATCACTCCTGACGGGGTCGGGGCCAACGTCCTGACTTTC. Translated, it gives CAITPDGVGANVLTF.

The chain links TRBV7-2 to TRBJ1-4; TRBD1 is a possible D gene (6 bases). V lost 4 bases, J lost 8 bases, and 8 bases lay in between. This CDR3 contains 12 residues. The germline CDR1 and CDR2 sequences are SGHTA and FQGNSA. As DNA, the CDR3 is TGTGCCAGCAGCTACGGACAGGAAAAACTGTTTTTT. Amino acids: CASSYGQEKLFF.